The 30 T cell receptor beta chains in this list originate from one sample, sequenced in a study of T-cell reconstitution after alpha-beta-depleted transplantation in children. Researchers prepared the TCRbeta library using unique molecular identifiers, the study reports. TCRdb fed the PCR reads into MiXCR, producing one record per CDR3 protein. The repertoire holds fewer than 550,000 distinct CDR3 sequences, with roughly an eighth as singletons. The material sequenced was PBMCs, mostly from graft donor cells, taken 180 days after TCRalphabeta/CD19-depleted stem cell transplant. The receptors shown here come from a female patient aged 2-9 years who had a stem cell transplant for aplastic anemia, so the T cells may come from the graft donor.

In this sample, this clonotype turned up a few times. This chain joins TRBV16 and TRBJ2-1; no clear D. This CDR3 region has 13 residues. The V end lost 2 bases, the J end lost 10 bases, and 12 bases lay between the germline ends. Germline V CDR1 and CDR2: KGHSY, FQNENV. In DNA form, the CDR3 reads TGTGCCAGCAGCCAAAGTGGGCGTCACGAGCAGTTCTTC. Its translation: CASSQSGRHEQFF.

Ten or more counts support this clonotype. The chain links TRBV28 to TRBJ2-5, with 8 bases lining up with TRBD2. Trimming cost V 2 bases and J 3 bases; bases outside gene matches: 20. The CDR3 spans 20 residues. The germline gives CDR1 MDHEN, CDR2 SYDVKM. CDR3 residues: CASSLIRQTFRSGIEETQYF. Written as DNA, the CDR3 is TGTGCCAGCAGTTTAATTCGACAGACCTTTCGTAGCGGGATCGAAGAGACCCAGTACTTC.

This clonotype has just a few counts. This sequence joins TRBV20-1 and TRBJ2-4; D gene ambiguous. V was shortened by 6 bases and J by 0 bases, with 15 bases between the two germline ends. This CDR3 region has 15 residues. The germline V gene encodes CDR1 DFQATT and CDR2 SNEGSKA (reference sequence). CDR3: CSAPDHMLAKNIQYF. CDR3 sequence (DNA): TGCAGTGCCCCCGATCACATGCTAGCCAAAAACATTCAGTACTTC.

The V call is TRBV5-1, the J call TRBJ2-7; tentatively, D is TRBD1 or TRBD2 (5 bases each). Trimming pared 3 bases from V and 5 bases from J, leaving 18 bases between. The CDR3 loop spans 15 amino acids. Per germline, CDR1 SGHRS and CDR2 YFSETQ. CDR3 sequence reads: CASSCHSGDAHEQYF. Written as DNA, the CDR3 is TGCGCCAGCAGCTGCCACTCCGGGGACGCACACGAGCAGTACTTC.

In regard to this clonotype: One junction end disagrees with the germline gene, perhaps due to a read error. The chain joins TRBV6-2 or TRBV6-3 to TRBJ2-1, with 8 bases aligning to TRBD2. There are 15 residues in the CDR3. Germline values: CDR1 MNHEY, CDR2 SVGEGT. The CDR3 region has the DNA TGTGCCAGCAGTTACGGAACTAGCGGTTACACTGAGCAGTTCTTC. It codes for CASSYGTSGYTEQFF.

This clonotype was detected only a few times. This chain uses TRBV7-2 with TRBJ2-2; 10 bases fit TRBD2. The CDR3 loop spans 16 amino acids. Germline CDR1 reads SGHTA; CDR2 reads FQGNSA. J was trimmed by 7 bases and V by 3 bases; bases with no gene match: 8. CDR3: CASSFTSGTGGGELFF. The CDR3 nucleotides are TGTGCCAGCAGCTTTACTAGCGGGACAGGCGGCGGGGAGCTGTTTTTT. The complete variable domain, with remaining parts taken from reference TRBV7-2 and TRBJ2-2, reads GAGVSQSPSNKVTEKGKDVELRCDPISGHTALYWYRQSLGQGLEFLIYFQGNSAPDKSGLPSDRFSAERTGGSVSTLTIQRTQQEDSAVYLCASSFTSGTGGGELFFGEGSRLTVL.

This clonotype was found a few times. This chain uses TRBV19 with TRBJ2-7, with D uncertain. The V end lost 3 bases, the J end lost 2 bases, and 11 bases lay between the germline ends. Germline V gives CDR1 LNHDA, CDR2 SQIVND (reference sequence). The CDR3 consists of 14 residues. The CDR3 region has the DNA TGTGCCAGTAGTATGACCGCAGCCACCTACGAGCAGTACTTC. Its protein is CASSMTAATYEQYF. Complete variable domain (other parts from reference TRBV19 and TRBJ2-7): DGGITQSPKYLFRKEGQNVTLSCEQNLNHDAMYWYRQDPGQGLRLIYYSQIVNDFQKGDIAEGYSVSREKKESFPLTVTSAQKNPTAFYLCASSMTAATYEQYFGPGTRLTVT.

This clonotype was seen ten or more times. The chain couples TRBV12-3 or TRBV12-4 to TRBJ2-2; 7 bases line up with TRBD2. The CDR3 spans 15 residues. V lost 4 bases to trimming and J lost 2 bases; unmatched junction nucleotides: 4. Here the CDR3 reads CASSWGLTNTGELFF. The CDR3, as DNA: TGTGCCAGCAGTTGGGGACTAACTAACACCGGGGAGCTGTTTTTT.

This clonotype was counted between two and nine times. The chain recombines TRBV7-2 with TRBJ1-5; TRBD1 matches at 7 bases. This CDR3 contains 16 residues. The V gene's germline CDR1 is SGHTA and CDR2 FQGNSA. V shed 5 bases and J 7 bases; nucleotides not matched to a gene: 14. CDR3 sequence (DNA): TGTGCCAGCAGCCCCGTCGGGAGGGGGCTCGAGCAGCCCCAGCATTTT. This codes for CASSPVGRGLEQPQHF.

This clonotype was recorded at least ten times. V is TRBV1 and J is TRBJ2-7; the table's D call, TRBD2, was not checked against the DNA. TRBV1 is a pseudogene segment. This CDR3 is 14 amino acids long. CDR3 bases: TGCACCAGCAGCCAAGATCTTACTAGCTACGAGCAGTACTTC. This encodes CTSSQDLTSYEQYF.

This clonotype was counted a few times. The chain combines TRBV27 with TRBJ1-1, with 9 nucleotides matching TRBD1. The CDR3 loop spans 14 amino acids. V shed 6 bases and J 1 base; nucleotides not matched to a gene: 3. Germline-derived CDR1 and CDR2 are MNHEY and SMNVEV (reference sequence). Written as DNA, the CDR3 is TGTGCCAGCAGACAGGGGGCTTGGAACACTGAAGCTTTCTTT. It encodes CASRQGAWNTEAFF.

The rearrangement uses TRBV6-2 or TRBV6-3 and TRBJ2-1, with 10 positions matching TRBD2. CDR3 length: 19 amino acids. Germline V gives CDR1 MNHEY, CDR2 SVGEGT. The V and J ends lost 0 bases and 9 bases, in that order; junction bases with no gene match: 17. CDR3 residues: CASSYSRLAGAPPTVEQFF. The CDR3, as DNA: TGTGCCAGCAGTTACTCGAGGCTAGCGGGAGCCCCCCCGACGGTTGAGCAGTTCTTC.

V gene TRBV5-6 combines with J gene TRBJ2-4; TRBD2 is a possible D gene (6 bases). The length of the CDR3 is 16 residues. The ends were cut back, 2 bases at V and 0 bases at J, with 12 bases in the middle. Germline values: CDR1 SGHDT, CDR2 YYEEEE. The CDR3 region has the DNA TGTGCCAGCAGCTTTCCACTAGCTATAGCCAAAAACATTCAGTACTTC. Translating gives CASSFPLAIAKNIQYF.

In this sample, this clonotype turned up a few times. The chain carries TRBV28 and TRBJ1-1, with D uncertain. V shed 4 bases and J shed 9 bases, with 12 bases lying between them. Germline V gene lookup returns CDR1 MDHEN and CDR2 SYDVKM. The CDR3 contains 12 residues. CDR3: CASSSSRRKAFF. As DNA, the CDR3 is TGTGCCAGCAGTTCCTCCCGACGGAAAGCTTTCTTT.

A few counts support this clonotype. The CDR3 region has the DNA TGTGCCAGCAGCTTAGTGTCCCCGTTCGGCAATCAGCCCCAGCATTTT. It translates to CASSLVSPFGNQPQHF. The chain links TRBV7-9 to TRBJ1-5, with D uncertain. Trimming pared 1 base from V and 2 bases from J, leaving 12 bases between. Germline lookup yields CDR1 SEHNR and CDR2 FQNEAQ (reference sequence). This CDR3 contains 16 residues.

This clonotype has more than one count but fewer than ten. The V gene is TRBV28, the J gene TRBJ2-1; 12 nucleotides agree with TRBD2. From germline, CDR1 is MDHEN and CDR2 SYDVKM. The CDR3 is 16 residues long. The V and J ends lost 3 bases and 6 bases, in that order; junction bases with no gene match: 6. CDR3 in amino acids: CASSFRGLAGTNEQFF. The DNA of the CDR3 is TGTGCCAGCAGTTTCCGAGGACTAGCGGGAACCAATGAGCAGTTCTTC.

This clonotype was picked up many times. The genes are TRBV29-1 and TRBJ2-2, with D tentatively TRBD1 (6 bases). The CDR3 is 15 amino acids. V was trimmed by 5 bases and J by 4 bases, leaving 17 bases between them. Germline V gives CDR1 SQVTM, CDR2 ANQGSEA. The CDR3: CSVLSRGLSTGELFF. For the CDR3, the DNA is TGCAGCGTTTTAAGCAGGGGTCTCTCCACCGGGGAGCTGTTTTTT.

V usage is TRBV28 and J usage is TRBJ1-2, with D perhaps matching TRBD1 (6 bases). The V and J ends lost 9 bases and 8 bases respectively, with 10 bases between them. This CDR3 region has 10 residues. Germline V gene lookup returns CDR1 MDHEN and CDR2 SYDVKM. DNA for the CDR3: TGTGCCAGTTCAGGGGTAGGCTACACCTTC. It specifies CASSGVGYTF.

The chain uses TRBV7-9 and TRBJ1-6; D gene ambiguous. The length of the CDR3 is 13 residues. Trimming left V 1 base short and J 11 bases short, with 9 bases between. Germline values: CDR1 SEHNR, CDR2 FQNEAQ (reference sequence). CDR3 sequence (DNA): TGTGCCAGCAGCTTAGGTGGGGAGGCACCCCTCCACTTT. Its translation: CASSLGGEAPLHF.

This chain connects TRBV6-5 to TRBJ2-3; 10 bases map to TRBD2. V was pared by 3 bases and J by 3 bases, with 3 bases of the junction left unmatched. Germline V gene lookup returns CDR1 MNHEY and CDR2 SVGAGI. The CDR3 length is 15 residues. CDR3 in amino acids: CASSYRAGGTDTQYF. The CDR3, as DNA: TGTGCCAGCAGTTATCGAGCGGGAGGGACAGATACGCAGTATTTT.

This clonotype has only a few counts. V usage is TRBV20-1 and J usage is TRBJ2-3; 11 bases line up with TRBD2. Germline values: CDR1 DFQATT, CDR2 SNEGSKA (reference sequence). The V segment lost 6 bases and the J segment 0 bases; nucleotides outside the gene matches: 5. The CDR3 consists of 15 residues. CDR3 in amino acids: CSAFSGRESTDTQYF. For the CDR3, the DNA is TGCAGTGCGTTTAGCGGGAGGGAAAGCACAGATACGCAGTATTTT.

This clonotype was seen a handful of times. The V gene is TRBV4-2, the J gene TRBJ2-5; D remains unclear. V lost 1 base and J 1 base, leaving 7 bases between the germline ends. The length of the CDR3 is 14 residues. Germline assignment: CDR1 LGHNA and CDR2 YNFKEQ. CDR3 protein: CASSQGTAQETQYF. The CDR3 DNA reads TGTGCCAGCAGCCAAGGGACGGCCCAAGAGACCCAGTACTTC.

This clonotype was counted a few times. The genes are TRBV28 and TRBJ2-1; D is tentatively TRBD1 or TRBD2 (5 bases each). V gave up 1 base and J gave up 0 bases, with 10 bases separating them. This CDR3 has 16 amino acids. The V gene's germline CDR1 is MDHEN and CDR2 SYDVKM. CDR3 DNA sequence: TGTGCCAGCAGTTTATTGGGACGAGGCTCCTACAATGAGCAGTTCTTC. It is translated as CASSLLGRGSYNEQFF.

V is TRBV28 and J is TRBJ2-7; 7 nucleotides align to TRBD2. This CDR3 is built from 13 residues. Trimming at V came to 4 bases and at J to 3 bases, leaving 3 bases not matched to a gene. Germline CDR1 reads MDHEN; CDR2 reads SYDVKM. The chain's CDR3 is CASSWGRVYEQYF. CDR3 bases: TGTGCCAGCAGTTGGGGGAGGGTCTACGAGCAGTACTTC.

The rearrangement joins TRBV10-3 to TRBJ2-1, with a tentative D call TRBD2 (5 bases). Germline assignment: CDR1 ENHRY and CDR2 SYGVKD. This CDR3 has 14 residues. V was trimmed by 6 bases and J by 0 bases, leaving 9 bases between them. The CDR3 here is CAIRPGSSYNEQFF. CDR3 nucleotide sequence: TGTGCCATCAGGCCGGGAAGCTCCTACAATGAGCAGTTCTTC.

This clonotype has a handful of counts. The chain has TRBV24-1 and TRBJ2-2, with 10 positions matching TRBD1. Trimming took 3 bases from V and 3 from J; bases not matched to a gene: 9. This CDR3 comprises 18 residues. Germline V gene sequence: CDR1 KGHDR, CDR2 SFDVKD. The CDR3 loop reads CATSDRLIGTGDTGELFF. The CDR3 nucleotides are TGTGCCACCAGTGATAGATTGATTGGGACAGGGGACACCGGGGAGCTGTTTTTT.

This chain links TRBV9 with TRBJ2-3; D assignment may be TRBD1 or TRBD2 (6 bases each). Germline assignment: CDR1 SGDLS and CDR2 YYNGEE. The CDR3 is 14 residues long. V shed 1 base and J shed 8 bases, with 14 bases lying between them. CDR3 sequence reads: CASSVQGPEGTQYF. The CDR3 DNA is TGTGCCAGCAGCGTACAGGGGCCGGAGGGTACGCAGTATTTT.

The rearrangement uses TRBV5-1 and TRBJ2-1; D is uncertain. The CDR3 sequence is 17 residues long. CDR1 is SGHRS and CDR2 is YFSETQ in the germline V gene. V was clipped by 5 bases and J by 1 base, with 19 bases between them. CDR3 nucleotides: TGCGCCAGCAGACCGGTCCCCAATGGTGGGTCCTACAATGAGCAGTTCTTC. Amino acid sequence: CASRPVPNGGSYNEQFF. The complete variable domain, with remaining parts taken from reference TRBV5-1 and TRBJ2-1, reads KAGVTQTPRYLIKTRGQQVTLSCSPISGHRSVSWYQQTPGQGLQFLFEYFSETQRNKGNFPGRFSGRQFSNSRSEMNVSTLELGDSALYLCASRPVPNGGSYNEQFFGPGTRLTVL.

This clonotype was observed a few times. The rearrangement joins TRBV19 to TRBJ1-1, with D unclear. Germline CDR1 is LNHDA and CDR2 is SQIVND (reference sequence). The CDR3 is 15 residues long. Deletions cut 9 bases from V and 5 bases from J, with 22 bases between. The CDR3 DNA follows: TGTGCCAGCCAGACCGTCCGGAGGCGGTCGACTGAAGCTTTCTTT. This gives the protein CASQTVRRRSTEAFF.

This clonotype was detected many times. This CDR3 reads CASSLGLYEQYF. CDR3 coding DNA: TGTGCCAGCAGCTTAGGTCTCTACGAGCAGTACTTC. The V call is TRBV28, the J call TRBJ2-7, with D hard to call. V lost 6 bases, J lost 3 bases, and 9 bases lay in between. In germline, CDR1 is MDHEN, CDR2 SYDVKM. CDR3 size: 12 residues.